This is a list of T cell receptor beta chains from one sample in a study of T cells after yellow fever vaccination. TCRdb reprocessed the 5' RACE reads via MiXCR and lists one record per CDR3 protein. In the table there are some 220,000 distinct CDR3 sequences, approximately 3.2% of which are singletons. The source was CD4+ T cells sorted from PBMCs, collected 10 days after the yellow fever booster vaccination. The receptors here all came from a man between 18 and 29 years old who received the YFV17D yellow fever vaccine. The CDR3 runs from the conserved cysteine through the conserved F or W. The D gene is left open where the match is weak. Only some rows state a clone size, as once, few, many or a class for expanded clones.

cdr3_nt,cdr3_aa,v_call,d_call,clone_size,j_call
TGTGCCAGCAGCGGAGGGCCGGGGAGCTCCTATAATTCACCCCTCCACTTT,CASSGGPGSSYNSPLHF,TRBV9,NA,many,TRBJ1-6
TGTGCCAGCAGCATAAGACAGATATTAGATGCGGATACGCAGTATTTT,CASSIRQILDADTQYF,TRBV7-8,NA,many,TRBJ2-3
TGTGCCAGCTCATCAGCAGGGGTCGGGGAGACCCAGTACTTC,CASSSAGVGETQYF,TRBV18,NA,few,TRBJ2-5
TGCGCCAGCAGCTTGGGGAGCACTATCGCAGATACGCAGTATTTT,CASSLGSTIADTQYF,TRBV5-1,NA,few,TRBJ2-3
TGTGCCAGCAGCCTCCGTTCAACCCAGTACTTC,CASSLRSTQYF,TRBV11-2,NA,many,TRBJ2-5
TGCAGCCATCGGAGGGTTGAGACCCAGTACTTC,CSHRRVETQYF,TRBV29-1,NA,many,TRBJ2-5
TGTGCCAGCAGCCAATACCAGGACGGCCGCAATCAGCCCCAGCATTTT,CASSQYQDGRNQPQHF,TRBV3-1,NA,many,TRBJ1-5
TGTGCCAGCTCACCCTTGGAATCAAACTATGGCTACACCTTC,CASSPLESNYGYTF,TRBV18,NA,few,TRBJ1-2
TGTGCCACGGGGGTCCGGGATGAGCAGTTCTTC,CATGVRDEQFF,TRBV10-3,NA,many,TRBJ2-1
TGTGCCAGCAGACGACTAGCGGGGGGCGGGAAGGCCGGGGAGCTGTTTTTT,CASRRLAGGGKAGELFF,TRBV6-5,TRBD2,many,TRBJ2-2
TGTGCCACCAGCAGTGAAGGACGGTTTACTAACTATGGCTACACCTTC,CATSSEGRFTNYGYTF,TRBV15,NA,many,TRBJ1-2
TGTGCCAGCAGCCAAGAAGTAGCGGGGGGTTACGATGAGCAGTTCTTC,CASSQEVAGGYDEQFF,TRBV4-2,TRBD2,NA,TRBJ2-1
TGCAGTGCTCCGACCCGGGTGAATAGCAATCAGCCCCAGCATTTT,CSAPTRVNSNQPQHF,TRBV20-1,NA,few,TRBJ1-5
TGTGCCAGCAGTGGGCAGGGGTACTCACCCCTCCACTTT,CASSGQGYSPLHF,TRBV6-1,NA,many,TRBJ1-6
TGTGCCAGCAGCTCCGGCAGCCACGTCAACACCGGGGAGCTGTTTTTT,CASSSGSHVNTGELFF,TRBV7-3,NA,few,TRBJ2-2
TGCAGCGTTAGGGGAGGTAGCTCTGGAAACACCATATATTTT,CSVRGGSSGNTIYF,TRBV29-1,NA,few,TRBJ1-3
TGTGCCAGCTCACCAGCGGCTGTTAACACTGAAGCTTTCTTT,CASSPAAVNTEAFF,TRBV18,NA,NA,TRBJ1-1
TGTGCCAGCAGCCCTCCTAGCGGTAGAGCCTCTCAAGAGACCCAGTACTTC,CASSPPSGRASQETQYF,TRBV7-9,TRBD2,few,TRBJ2-5
TGCGCCAGCAGCCTCCACGGGGTTCGCACTGAAGCTTTCTTT,CASSLHGVRTEAFF,TRBV4-3,NA,few,TRBJ1-1
TGTGCCAGCAGGCCTCCGGGACTAGCGAACACCGGGGAGCTGTTTTTT,CASRPPGLANTGELFF,TRBV7-2,TRBD2,many,TRBJ2-2
TGTGCCAGCAGGTCAACAGGGGCGGATCAGCCCCAGCATTTT,CASRSTGADQPQHF,TRBV6-6,TRBD1,few,TRBJ1-5
TGCGCCAGCAGCCTCGCAGGGGTCAATCAGCCCCAGCATTTT,CASSLAGVNQPQHF,TRBV5-1,NA,few,TRBJ1-5
TGTGCCAGCAGCCGTGATGGTACAGGGCTGGATTCACCCCTCCACTTT,CASSRDGTGLDSPLHF,TRBV6-5,NA,many,TRBJ1-6
TGTGCCAGCAGCCAAGACGAGGGATGGGGCACTAACTATGGCTACACCTTC,CASSQDEGWGTNYGYTF,TRBV4-2,NA,many,TRBJ1-2
TGTGCCAGCCTCAACCGGGGGGAAGGAGCGGAGACCCAGTACTTC,CASLNRGEGAETQYF,TRBV6-6,TRBD2,few,TRBJ2-5
TGTGCCAGCAGCTTAGCAGTGGGAGCTCTCTATGGCTACACCTTC,CASSLAVGALYGYTF,TRBV7-2,NA,few,TRBJ1-2
TGTGCCAGCAGCTCGGGACAGGGGGCCGGCTACACCTTC,CASSSGQGAGYTF,TRBV11-2,TRBD1,few,TRBJ1-2
TGTGCCAGCAGCCGGCGGCGCGGGGGGTACACAGATACGCAGTATTTT,CASSRRRGGYTDTQYF,TRBV6-5,TRBD2,few,TRBJ2-3
TGTGCCAGCAGGCCCTCTGGAAACACCATATATTTT,CASRPSGNTIYF,TRBV6-6,NA,few,TRBJ1-3
TGCGCCAGCAGCCTTCTGGGGGGGGTCCACAATGAGCAGTTCTTC,CASSLLGGVHNEQFF,TRBV5-1,TRBD2,many,TRBJ2-1
TGTGCCAGCAGCTTATGGGGCCGGGGGGATACGCAGTATTTT,CASSLWGRGDTQYF,TRBV7-2,NA,NA,TRBJ2-3
TGTGCCTGGACTCAAGGAGGCGGTCAGCCCCAGCATTTT,CAWTQGGGQPQHF,TRBV30,NA,few,TRBJ1-5
TGTGCCAGCAGCTTAGAAGGGGCAGGGATAAGCAATCAGCCCCAGCATTTT,CASSLEGAGISNQPQHF,TRBV7-2,NA,NA,TRBJ1-5
TGTGCCAGCATCACTTTGCGGGGGGCTGAAGCTTTCTTT,CASITLRGAEAFF,TRBV7-9,NA,many,TRBJ1-1
TGTGCCAGCAGCCCAACCATGGCCAAAAACATTCAGTACTTC,CASSPTMAKNIQYF,TRBV7-2,NA,many,TRBJ2-4
TGTGCCAGCAGCTTAGGTCAGGGAAACTATGGCTACACCTTC,CASSLGQGNYGYTF,TRBV5-1,NA,many,TRBJ1-2
TGTGCCATCGGGGTCACAGGAACGAACACCGGGGAGCTGTTTTTT,CAIGVTGTNTGELFF,TRBV6-6,NA,many,TRBJ2-2
TGTGCCAGCAGTTCTCTAGCGCGATCCTACGAGCAGTACTTC,CASSSLARSYEQYF,TRBV12-3/TRBV12-4,NA,NA,TRBJ2-7
TGCAGTGCTAGAGGCGCGTCAGGGGTTCAATTCCATTCACCCCTCCACTTT,CSARGASGVQFHSPLHF,TRBV20-1,NA,few,TRBJ1-6
TGTGCCAGCAGCGTAATGGGACTAGCGGGGGGGCCGAGTGAGCAGTTCTTC,CASSVMGLAGGPSEQFF,TRBV9,TRBD2,few,TRBJ2-1
TGTGCCAGCGGGCGGCGGGGGGGCCGAGAGACCCAGTACTTC,CASGRRGGRETQYF,TRBV12-3/TRBV12-4,TRBD2,few,TRBJ2-5
TGCAGTGCTTGGGGCAGTCTTAATTCACCCCTCCACTTT,CSAWGSLNSPLHF,TRBV20-1,NA,NA,TRBJ1-6
TGTGCCAGCAGTTACTCTCCGGTTGGGTATCAGCCCCAGCATTTT,CASSYSPVGYQPQHF,TRBV6-2/TRBV6-3,NA,NA,TRBJ1-5
TGTGCCTGGAGTGAACGGGGGGCGGGGAATGAGCAGTTCTTC,CAWSERGAGNEQFF,TRBV30,NA,few,TRBJ2-1
TGTGCCAGCACACAACTCCCCCACGGAGCCAACGTCCTGACTTTC,CASTQLPHGANVLTF,TRBV7-3,NA,many,TRBJ2-6
TGTGCCAGCAGCTTAACGGATAGCAATCAGCCCCAGCATTTT,CASSLTDSNQPQHF,TRBV7-9,NA,many,TRBJ1-5
TGTGCCAGCAGCTCTACGGACAGGGATGGGGAGACCCAGTACTTC,CASSSTDRDGETQYF,TRBV7-7,TRBD1,NA,TRBJ2-5
TGTGCCAGCAAACCGGGGGTAGGGGAGACCCAGTACTTC,CASKPGVGETQYF,TRBV2,NA,many,TRBJ2-5
TGTGCCAGCTCACCTAGCGGGTTCCCCTACGAGCAGTACTTC,CASSPSGFPYEQYF,TRBV18,TRBD2,NA,TRBJ2-7
TGCAGCGGCGAACGGGACAGGGGCCCCAATGAGCAGTTCTTC,CSGERDRGPNEQFF,TRBV29-1,TRBD1,NA,TRBJ2-1
TGCGCCAGCAGCTTGGGGCCTCAAGGGGAGACCCAGTACTTC,CASSLGPQGETQYF,TRBV5-1,NA,many,TRBJ2-5
TGTGCCAGCAGCCAAGAACACTATGGCTACACCTTC,CASSQEHYGYTF,TRBV14,NA,many,TRBJ1-2
TGTGCCACCAGTGTAGGGGAGATTTACAATGAGCAGTTCTTC,CATSVGEIYNEQFF,TRBV24-1,NA,many,TRBJ2-1
TGCAGTGCTCCGATAGCGGGGGGGCTAACCCCCGAGCGGTTCTTC,CSAPIAGGLTPERFF,TRBV20-1,TRBD2,many,TRBJ2-1
TGCAGTGCTAGAGTCACGGCCAGAACGGAGACCCAGTACTTC,CSARVTARTETQYF,TRBV20-1,NA,NA,TRBJ2-5